These 27 T cell receptor beta chains were all obtained from the same sample, sequenced in a study of blood T cell repertoires in COVID-19. Profiled with immunoSEQ multiplex PCR; TCRdb holds only in-frame clones, not every one. Here the sample spans approximately 200,000 clones, about 90% being singletons. Sequenced sample: PBMCs or T cells enriched from blood (not recorded which). The receptors were gathered from a woman under 40 who had recovered from COVID-19.

The rearrangement uses TRBV9 and TRBJ1-6; D gene ambiguous. Trimming stripped 0 bases from V and 8 bases from J, with 12 bases between. Germline CDR1 is SGDLS and CDR2 is YYNGEE. The CDR3 totals 15 residues. In nucleotides, the CDR3 is TGTGCCAGCAGCGTAGGACACAGTTACGATTCACCCCTCCACTTT. Encoded protein: CASSVGHSYDSPLHF. The full variable domain, rest sourced from reference TRBV9 and TRBJ1-6, is DSGVTQTPKHLITATGQRVTLRCSPRSGDLSVYWYQQSLDQGLQFLIQYYNGEERAKGNILERFSAQQFPDLHSELNLSSLELGDSALYFCASSVGHSYDSPLHFGNGTRLTVT.

This chain joins TRBV11-3 and TRBJ1-3; 7 bases match TRBD1. Germline lookup yields CDR1 SGHNT and CDR2 YENEEA. The CDR3 contains 16 residues. V was pared by 5 bases and J by 2 bases, with 9 bases of the junction left unmatched. The CDR3 spells CASSGPTGATGNTIYF. The CDR3 region has the DNA TGTGCCAGCAGCGGACCTACAGGGGCTACTGGAAACACCATATATTTT.

The rearrangement links TRBV11-2 to TRBJ2-7; 7 bases line up with TRBD2. J was trimmed by 4 bases and V by 3 bases; bases with no gene match: 6. The CDR3 has 14 residues. The V gene's germline CDR1 is SGHAT and CDR2 FQNNGV. The CDR3 loop reads CASSFGLAEYEQYF. CDR3 coding DNA: TGTGCCAGCAGCTTCGGTCTAGCGGAGTACGAGCAGTACTTC.

The rearrangement uses TRBV5-4 and TRBJ2-3; possibly TRBD2 for D (5 bases). Trimming stripped 2 bases from V and 2 bases from J, with 15 bases between. CDR1 is SGHNT, CDR2 YYREEE, per germline (reference sequence). The CDR3 contains 16 residues. This CDR3 reads CASSFADFGLTDTQYF. In DNA form, the CDR3 reads TGTGCCAGCAGCTTCGCGGATTTCGGACTCACAGATACGCAGTATTTT. The variable domain in full, with the rest retrieved from reference TRBV5-4 and TRBJ2-3, is ETGVTQSPTHLIKTRGQQVTLRCSSQSGHNTVSWYQQALGQGPQFIFQYYREEENGRGNFPPRFSGLQFPNYSSELNVNALELDDSALYLCASSFADFGLTDTQYFGPGTRLTVL.

Worth noting for this clone: Other DNA sequences in the same sample also yield this CDR3. V usage is TRBV19 and J usage is TRBJ2-7; D is undetermined. The germline CDR1 and CDR2 sequences are LNHDA and SQIVND (reference sequence). The CDR3 contains 12 residues. V was pared by 3 bases and J by 1 base, with 4 bases between. The CDR3 sequence: CASSIGSYEQYF. The CDR3 nucleotides read TGTGCCAGTAGTATCGGGTCCTACGAGCAGTACTTC.

This chain links TRBV2 with TRBJ1-2, with a possible D match to TRBD1 (6 bases). Trimming stripped 4 bases from V and 7 bases from J, with 13 bases between. CDR3 size: 13 residues. The V gene's germline CDR1 is SNHLY and CDR2 FYNNEI. CDR3 sequence (DNA): TGTGCCAGCAGTGTCTGGGGGCAGGGTGGCTACACCTTC. This gives the protein CASSVWGQGGYTF.

J is TRBJ2-7 and V is TRBV7-9; no definite D call. Trimming left V 1 base short and J 2 bases short, with 9 bases between. The germline V gene encodes CDR1 SEHNR and CDR2 FQNEAQ (reference sequence). The CDR3 covers 14 residues. The CDR3 nucleotides read TGTGCCAGCAGCTTAGGGCTGAAGACCTACGAGCAGTACTTC. Translation gives CASSLGLKTYEQYF.

This chain uses TRBV4-3 with TRBJ2-3; 7 bases fit TRBD2. The trim removed 0 bases at V and 0 bases at J, leaving 15 bases unmatched. Per germline, CDR1 LGHNA and CDR2 YSLEER. The CDR3 has 20 amino acids. The CDR3 here is CASSQDRGAGRRASTDTQYF. The CDR3 region has the DNA TGCGCCAGCAGCCAAGATCGGGGAGCGGGGCGACGTGCTAGCACAGATACGCAGTATTTT.

The rearrangement links TRBV5-1 to TRBJ2-5; D gene unclear. CDR1 is SGHRS and CDR2 is YFSETQ in the germline V gene. V was trimmed by 0 bases and J by 2 bases, leaving 11 bases between them. The CDR3 spans 15 residues. CDR3 sequence: CASSLEDGKQETQYF. CDR3 sequence (DNA): TGCGCCAGCAGCTTGGAAGATGGCAAGCAAGAGACCCAGTACTTC. Full variable domain (outside the CDR3, taken from reference TRBV5-1 and TRBJ2-5): KAGVTQTPRYLIKTRGQQVTLSCSPISGHRSVSWYQQTPGQGLQFLFEYFSETQRNKGNFPGRFSGRQFSNSRSEMNVSTLELGDSALYLCASSLEDGKQETQYFGPGTRLLVL.

This chain joins TRBV6-5 and TRBJ2-7, with D perhaps matching TRBD1 (5 bases). The V gene's germline CDR1 is MNHEY and CDR2 SVGAGI. The V gene lost 7 bases and the J gene lost 6 bases, with 10 bases spanning the gap. The CDR3 has 11 residues. The CDR3 reads CASTFRVEQYF. The CDR3 bases are TGTGCCAGCACGTTCAGGGTCGAGCAGTACTTC.

V is TRBV18 and J is TRBJ2-3, with D unresolved. V was trimmed by 8 bases and J by 6 bases, leaving 12 bases between them. CDR3 length: 12 amino acids. Germline V gene sequence: CDR1 KGHSH, CDR2 LQKENI. DNA for the CDR3: TGTGCCAGCCTCCGACTCGGGGATACGCAGTATTTT. The encoded protein is CASLRLGDTQYF. Full variable domain (missing parts from reference TRBV18 and TRBJ2-3): NAGVMQNPRHLVRRRGQEARLRCSPMKGHSHVYWYRQLPEEGLKFMVYLQKENIIDESGMPKERFSAEFPKEGPSILRIQQVVRGDSAAYFCASLRLGDTQYFGPGTRLTVL.

The chain has TRBV11-3 and TRBJ1-1, with a weak D call TRBD1 (5 bases). Germline V gene lookup returns CDR1 SGHNT and CDR2 YENEEA. The V end lost 4 bases, the J end lost 4 bases, and 10 bases lay between the germline ends. This CDR3 region has 13 residues. DNA of the CDR3: TGTGCCAGCAGCTCGCAGGGCGCCACTGAAGCTTTCTTT. Translated, it gives CASSSQGATEAFF.

This sequence joins TRBV4-3 and TRBJ1-6; the match to TRBD1 covers 8 bases. V gave up 4 bases and J gave up 6 bases; unmatched junction bases: 2. The CDR3 runs to 14 residues. The germline V gene has CDR1 LGHNA and CDR2 YSLEER. The CDR3 reads CASSRGQANSPLHF. The CDR3, as DNA: TGCGCCAGCAGCCGGGGACAGGCTAATTCACCCCTCCACTTT.

The V and J genes are TRBV27 and TRBJ1-5; tentatively, D is TRBD1 (6 bases). Deletions cut 6 bases from V and 7 bases from J, with 16 bases between. CDR1 and CDR2 from the germline V gene are MNHEY and SMNVEV (reference sequence). CDR3 length: 14 residues. The CDR3 spells CASSQIRGGQPQHF. In nucleotides, the CDR3 is TGTGCCAGCAGCCAAATAAGGGGGGGACAGCCCCAGCATTTT.

CDR3 DNA: TGTGCCAGCAGCTTATCATCGGACTCGCGGCAGTACTTC. It is translated as CASSLSSDSRQYF. The chain carries TRBV7-9 and TRBJ2-7; weak D call: TRBD2 (5 bases). CDR3 length: 13 residues. In germline, CDR1 is SEHNR, CDR2 FQNEAQ (reference sequence). Trimming removed 2 bases from V and 9 bases from J, with 14 bases in between. The full variable domain, in which reference TRBV7-9 and TRBJ2-7 provide the parts outside the CDR3, is DTGVSQNPRHKITKRGQNVTFRCDPISEHNRLYWYRQTLGQGPEFLTYFQNEAQLEKSRLLSDRFSAERPKGSFSTLEIQRTEQGDSAMYLCASSLSSDSRQYFGPGTRLTVT.

In this sample, this clone turned up a few times. CDR3 region: CASSSWTEDNQPQHF. The CDR3 nucleotides are TGTGCCAGTAGTTCCTGGACGGAGGACAATCAGCCCCAGCATTTT. The chain employs TRBV19 and TRBJ1-5; D gene ambiguous. V lost 5 bases, J lost 3 bases, and 14 bases lay in between. The CDR3 sequence is 15 residues long. Germline CDR1 reads LNHDA; CDR2 reads SQIVND (reference sequence). The whole variable domain, remainder taken from reference TRBV19 and TRBJ1-5, is DGGITQSPKYLFRKEGQNVTLSCEQNLNHDAMYWYRQDPGQGLRLIYYSQIVNDFQKGDIAEGYSVSREKKESFPLTVTSAQKNPTAFYLCASSSWTEDNQPQHFGDGTRLSIL.

The chain links TRBV5-6 to TRBJ1-6; 7 nucleotides match TRBD1. The V gene end was trimmed by 3 bases and the J gene end by 7 bases; junction bases not matched to a gene: 4. CDR1 and CDR2 from the germline V gene are SGHDT and YYEEEE. The CDR3 sequence is 14 residues long. CDR3 protein: CASSSQGFNSPLHF. CDR3 coding DNA: TGTGCCAGCAGCTCACAGGGGTTCAATTCACCCCTCCACTTT.

The chain employs TRBV29-1 and TRBJ2-3; TRBD2 matches 8 bases. V dropped 6 bases and J dropped 4; count of bases not matched to a gene: 12. CDR3 length: 15 amino acids. Germline V lookup: CDR1 SQVTM, CDR2 ANQGSEA. CDR3 in DNA: TGCAGCGTCCCAAAGCGGGAGAGGCTCCCAGATACGCAGTATTTT. Translated: CSVPKRERLPDTQYF.

The J gene is TRBJ1-1, the V gene TRBV18, with a weak D call TRBD1 (5 bases). V was cut by 3 bases and J by 3 bases, with 17 bases left in between. The length of the CDR3 is 16 residues. The germline V gene has CDR1 KGHSH and CDR2 LQKENI. CDR3 nucleotide sequence: TGTGCCAGCTCACCTCAGGGAGGAGGGATGGACACTGAAGCTTTCTTT. Its protein is CASSPQGGGMDTEAFF.

This clone was seen once. V gene TRBV5-6 combines with J gene TRBJ2-7; TRBD2 aligns across 15 bases. The junction had 8 bases not matched to a gene; V was cut back by 4 bases and J by 9 bases. Per the germline V gene, CDR1 is SGHDT and CDR2 is YYEEEE. The CDR3 contains 15 residues. CDR3: CASSRGTSGGWVQYF. CDR3 bases: TGTGCCAGCAGCCGTGGGACTAGCGGGGGGTGGGTGCAGTACTTC.

Note on this clone: The sample has other DNA sequences that encode this CDR3 too. This rearrangement joins TRBV20-1 to TRBJ1-1, with D maybe TRBD1 (5 bases). Germline V CDR1 and CDR2: DFQATT, SNEGSKA (reference sequence). This CDR3 region has 11 residues. The germline V and J ends were trimmed by 6 bases and 3 bases, with 8 bases remaining between them. CDR3 amino acids: CSATGDTEAFF. In DNA form, the CDR3 reads TGCAGTGCGACGGGGGACACTGAAGCTTTCTTT.

The rearrangement links TRBV24-1 to TRBJ2-3; 11 bases fit TRBD1. CDR3 length: 16 amino acids. V dropped 4 bases and J dropped 4; count of bases not matched to a gene: 6. Germline values: CDR1 KGHDR, CDR2 SFDVKD. CDR3 DNA sequence: TGTGCCACCAGTGACCGGGGGACAGGGGGTCCAGATACGCAGTATTTT. Amino acids: CATSDRGTGGPDTQYF.

This sequence joins TRBV30 and TRBJ2-1; no clear D gene. The germline gives CDR1 GTSNPN, CDR2 SVGIG (reference sequence). V gave up 0 bases and J gave up 0 bases, with 12 bases separating them. The CDR3 length is 16 residues. This CDR3 is CAWSVGWASSYNEQFF. The CDR3 DNA reads as TGTGCCTGGAGTGTAGGTTGGGCAAGCTCCTACAATGAGCAGTTCTTC.

J is TRBJ2-5 and V is TRBV7-8; 10 nucleotides line up with TRBD2. Germline CDR1 and CDR2: SGHVS and FQNEAQ. V trimming: 9 bases; J trimming: 7 bases; junction bases outside the gene matches: 11. This CDR3 has 14 residues. The DNA for the CDR3 is TGTGCCAGTAGAGCACGGAGCGGGAGGGGGACCCAGTACTTC. Residues: CASRARSGRGTQYF.

The rearrangement joins TRBV7-8 to TRBJ1-1; D is ambiguous. Germline CDR1 is SGHVS and CDR2 is FQNEAQ. Trimming left V 4 bases short and J 1 base short, with 16 bases between. The CDR3 consists of 16 residues. The CDR3 here is CASSWAGLRENTEAFF. In DNA, the CDR3 is TGTGCCAGCAGCTGGGCTGGCCTGAGGGAGAACACTGAAGCTTTCTTT. Variable domain in full (rest from reference TRBV7-8 and TRBJ1-1): GAGVSQSPRYKVAKRGQDVALRCDPISGHVSLFWYQQALGQGPEFLTYFQNEAQLDKSGLPSDRFFAERPEGSVSTLKIQRTQQEDSAVYLCASSWAGLRENTEAFFGQGTRLTVV.

The V and J genes are TRBV3-1 (or the pseudogene TRBV3-2) and TRBJ1-2; 7 nucleotides line up with TRBD1. Trimming at V came to 4 bases and at J to 5 bases, leaving 7 bases not matched to a gene. The V gene's germline CDR1 is LGHDT and CDR2 YNNKEL (reference sequence). The CDR3 consists of 14 residues. CDR3: CASSPTQGVYGYTF. DNA for the CDR3: TGTGCCAGCAGCCCCACCCAGGGGGTGTATGGCTACACCTTC.

The rearrangement uses TRBV18 and TRBJ1-2; tentatively, D is TRBD1 (5 bases). The CDR3 contains 18 residues. V shed 1 base and J shed 0 bases, with 18 bases lying between them. Germline-derived CDR1 and CDR2 are KGHSH and LQKENI. CDR3 amino acids: CASSPRGDASPANYGYTF. CDR3 in DNA: TGTGCCAGCTCACCACGCGGGGACGCATCCCCTGCTAACTATGGCTACACCTTC.